This T cell receptor (beta chain) came from a study of beta chain features in type 1 diabetes. The CDR3 totals 14 residues. Trimming stripped 3 bases from V and 6 bases from J, with 12 bases between. From germline, CDR1 is SGDLS and CDR2 YYNGEE. Study results and caveats: Within each of all four CD4+ subsets, Type 1 diabetes patients had TCRB CDR3s that were moderately but significantly shorter.

Expressed TCRB transcripts were sequenced because the isolated RNA had all been reverse transcribed beforehand. The repertoire was sequenced with immunoSEQ multiplex PCR; TCRdb's copy has only in-frame clones and lacks some. The sample holds approximately 260,000 clones, about 23% seen once. With regard to this clone: Antigen specificity is unknown.

Sequencing was performed on naive CD4+ T cells from blood. The TCR comes from a woman aged 25 to 39 with type 1 diabetes. The chain links TRBV9 to TRBJ2-2; D gene unclear. The CDR3 here is CASSGPSSPGELFF. The CDR3, as DNA: TGTGCCAGCAGCGGGCCTAGTTCCCCCGGGGAGCTGTTTTTT. Based on the CDR3 plus reference TRBV9 and TRBJ2-2, the full variable domain is DSGVTQTPKHLITATGQRVTLRCSPRSGDLSVYWYQQSLDQGLQFLIQYYNGEERAKGNILERFSAQQFPDLHSELNLSSLELGDSALYFCASSGPSSPGELFFGEGSRLTVL.